Listed below are T cell receptor beta chains from one sample, sequenced in a study of T-cell reconstitution after alpha-beta-depleted transplantation in children. TCRdb re-called the PCR reads through MiXCR, storing one row per CDR3 protein. The profile covers 350,000 to 400,000 distinct CDR3 sequences, with about 14% appearing a single time and around 4.5% taken by the ten largest. This material consisted of PBMCs, taken from the stem cell graft. The receptors were gathered from a human donor who donated a stem cell graft to a child with Fanconi anemia. Each CDR3 is given with its conserved first and last residue. A D gene is named only where the DNA matches it firmly. The size of a clone is reported for some rows only, either as once, few or many, or as a class for expanded clones.

J: TRBJ2-1; D: TRBD1; V: TRBV12-3/TRBV12-4; size: -; CDR3: CASSPTGIRTNEQFF; DNA: TGTGCCAGCAGTCCGACAGGGATAAGGACCAATGAGCAGTTCTTC
J: TRBJ2-1; D: -; V: TRBV7-2; size: few; CDR3: CASSLGGSLYNEQFF; DNA: TGTGCCAGCAGCTTAGGGGGGTCCCTCTACAATGAGCAGTTCTTC
J: TRBJ2-2; D: -; V: TRBV20-1; size: -; CDR3: CSASTYRDSGELFF; DNA: TGCAGTGCTAGCACCTACAGGGATTCCGGGGAGCTGTTTTTT
J: TRBJ2-3; D: TRBD1; V: TRBV5-1; size: -; CDR3: CASSLRTGGSTDTQYF; DNA: TGCGCCAGCAGCCTTAGGACAGGGGGTTCCACAGATACGCAGTATTTT
J: TRBJ1-5; D: -; V: TRBV27; size: -; CDR3: CASSLRWDQPQHF; DNA: TGTGCCAGCAGTTTAAGATGGGACCAGCCCCAGCATTTT
J: TRBJ1-2; D: -; V: TRBV20-1; size: few; CDR3: CSASDMRGVSYGYTF; DNA: TGCAGTGCTAGCGATATGAGGGGAGTGAGCTATGGCTACACCTTC
J: TRBJ2-5; D: -; V: TRBV3-1; size: -; CDR3: CASSLSGRQYF; DNA: TGTGCCAGCAGCCTAAGCGGACGCCAGTACTTC
J: TRBJ2-5; D: -; V: TRBV15; size: few; CDR3: CATSRDRGLETQYF; DNA: TGTGCCACCAGCAGAGATCGCGGTTTGGAGACCCAGTACTTC
J: TRBJ2-3; D: -; V: TRBV5-1; size: few; CDR3: CASSPQAGVSDTQYF; DNA: TGCGCCAGCAGCCCACAGGCGGGTGTATCAGATACGCAGTATTTT
J: TRBJ2-1; D: -; V: TRBV7-2; size: many; CDR3: CASSSPTGSRSIYNEQFF; DNA: TGTGCCAGCAGCTCTCCGACAGGATCGAGGTCTATCTACAATGAGCAGTTCTTC